This T cell receptor (beta chain) came from a study of control samples from healthy donors and cancer patients. Clones were read by immunoSEQ multiplex PCR, and TCRdb kept only the in-frame ones, dropping some. Of 150,000 to 200,000 clones in the sample, approximately 94% were seen once. This clone was observed once. Sequences were obtained from blood. This TCR was recovered from a woman between 40 and 50 years old in good health.

The CDR3 nucleotides are TGTGCCAGCAGTCCATGGGGTGAAAACACCATATATTTT. Residues: CASSPWGENTIYF. The V and J genes are TRBV12-3 or TRBV12-4 and TRBJ1-3; no reliable D call. The germline V and J ends were trimmed by 5 bases and 6 bases, with 11 bases remaining between them. The CDR3 length is 13 residues.